Shown below are 23 T cell receptor beta chains from a single sample sequenced in a study of a mutant IDH1 vaccine in newly diagnosed glioma. Time point here: week 23, last vaccination. Doses comprised 300 ug of mutant IDH1 20-mer peptide each, plus topical imiquimod. Their antigens are not known. Sequenced by immunoSEQ multiplex PCR; TCRdb stores in-frame clones only, minus some. Among 75,000 to 80,000 clones listed, approximately 85% were seen once. The source material was PBMCs, sampled from a glioma patient whose treatment included an IDH1 peptide vaccine. The receptors come from a woman aged 45-65 years with glioma.

Only one count was recorded for this clone. Here the CDR3 omits its conserved ending phenylalanine or tryptophan, so a read error is the likely source. The DNA is left out, because the CDR3 cannot be placed on it with certainty; the CDR3 is given as TCRdb lists it. This CDR3 is CASSADRAFLSY. The chain combines TRBV2 with TRBJ1-1; the DNA was not compared with TRBD1, the D call given in the table. The CDR3 spans 12 amino acids, including both terminal residues. Germline lookup yields CDR1 SNHLY and CDR2 FYNNEI.

Only a few counts were recorded for this clone. CDR3 in DNA: TGTGCCAGCAGCCAAGATGCCTACGAGCAGTACTTC. It specifies CASSQDAYEQYF. The chain couples TRBV4-2 to TRBJ2-7; D is undetermined. This CDR3 is 12 amino acids long. The germline gives CDR1 LGHNA, CDR2 YNFKEQ. V was pared by 0 bases and J by 2 bases, with 2 bases between.

This chain uses TRBV19 with TRBJ1-5; D gene uncertain. Germline loops: CDR1 LNHDA, CDR2 SQIVND (reference sequence). The V gene lost 3 bases and the J gene lost 2 bases, with 11 bases spanning the gap. This CDR3 has 15 amino acids. The CDR3 sequence: CASSMDRTGNQPQHF. The CDR3 region has the DNA TGTGCCAGTAGTATGGACCGGACCGGCAATCAGCCCCAGCATTTT.

The chain carries TRBV7-2 and TRBJ2-7; 7 bases are a match to TRBD2. The V gene end was trimmed by 3 bases and the J gene end by 4 bases; junction bases not matched to a gene: 9. The V gene's germline CDR1 is SGHTA and CDR2 FQGNSA. The CDR3 runs to 15 residues. CDR3: CASSFQAGTGYEQYF. The CDR3 DNA reads TGTGCCAGCAGCTTCCAAGCGGGAACTGGGTACGAGCAGTACTTC.

There are a few counts of this clone. This chain links TRBV5-4 with TRBJ2-1; 11 bases map to TRBD2. Germline CDR1 and CDR2: SGHNT and YYREEE (reference sequence). The CDR3 has 16 residues. V gave up 0 bases and J gave up 2 bases; unmatched junction bases: 1. The CDR3 loop is CASSLALAGAYNEQFF. The CDR3 region has the DNA TGTGCCAGCAGCTTGGCACTAGCGGGAGCCTACAATGAGCAGTTCTTC.

J is TRBJ2-2 and V is TRBV12-5, with TRBD1 matching 8 bases. The V gene's germline CDR1 is LGHNT and CDR2 FRNRAP. The V segment lost 4 bases and the J segment 6 bases; nucleotides outside the gene matches: 7. This CDR3 comprises 15 residues. CDR3 region: CASGSPDRGAGELFF. The CDR3, as DNA: TGTGCTAGTGGTTCTCCTGACAGGGGCGCCGGGGAGCTGTTTTTT.

The chain joins TRBV19 to TRBJ2-3; no clear D. CDR1 and CDR2 (germline): LNHDA, SQIVND (reference sequence). The CDR3 totals 13 residues. Trimming removed 3 bases at V and 0 bases at J, with 4 bases between. CDR3 DNA sequence: TGTGCCAGTAGTATTCCAAGCACAGATACGCAGTATTTT. Protein: CASSIPSTDTQYF.

The rearrangement uses TRBV6-1 and TRBJ1-5; D possibly corresponds to TRBD1 (5 bases). The CDR3 is made up of 16 amino acids. V lost 2 bases, J lost 0 bases, and 11 bases lay in between. Germline CDR1 and CDR2: MNHNS and SASEGT. Here the CDR3 DNA reads TGTGCCAGCAGTGAACAGGGACCACATAGCAATCAGCCCCAGCATTTT. This translates into CASSEQGPHSNQPQHF.

The chain recombines TRBV28 with TRBJ1-5; no reliable D call. This CDR3 is built from 15 residues. Germline V CDR1 and CDR2: MDHEN, SYDVKM. The V end lost 6 bases, the J end lost 7 bases, and 19 bases lay between the germline ends. The CDR3 DNA follows: TGTGCCAGCAGCGTCCGGTGGGAGCCTAGCCAGCCCCAGCATTTT. Translation: CASSVRWEPSQPQHF.

The chain has TRBV6-1 and TRBJ2-1; perhaps TRBD1 as D (5 bases). The CDR3 has 16 residues. V was trimmed by 1 base and J by 8 bases, leaving 18 bases between them. The V gene's germline CDR1 is MNHNS and CDR2 SASEGT. For the CDR3, the DNA is TGTGCCAGCAGTGAAGTCCCCAGGGCCCCCCGGGATGAGCAGTTCTTC. Amino acid sequence: CASSEVPRAPRDEQFF.

The V gene is TRBV2, the J gene TRBJ1-1; maybe TRBD1 (6 bases). The length of the CDR3 is 13 residues. CDR1 and CDR2 (germline): SNHLY, FYNNEI. Trimming took 6 bases from V and 8 from J, leaving 16 bases between them. The CDR3 is CASRNRALGEAFF. In DNA, the CDR3 is TGTGCCAGCAGGAACAGGGCGCTGGGGGAAGCTTTCTTT.

The chain uses TRBV28 and TRBJ2-3; perhaps TRBD1 as D (5 bases). Trimming shortened V by 4 bases and J by 6 bases, and 17 bases separated the two germline ends. The CDR3 extends over 15 amino acids. Germline V CDR1 and CDR2: MDHEN, SYDVKM. DNA for the CDR3: TGTGCCAGCAGTTCTCCAGGGCAAGTGGTGGATACGCAGTATTTT. This sequence encodes CASSSPGQVVDTQYF.

This clone is a singleton in its sample. The rearrangement uses TRBV7-3 and TRBJ1-2, with D possibly TRBD1 on 5 matching bases. Trimming cost V 5 bases and J 2 bases, with 9 bases left between them. Germline lookup yields CDR1 SGHTA and CDR2 FQGTGA. The CDR3 is 13 residues long. The CDR3 sequence is CASSPGANYGYTF. The DNA for the CDR3 is TGTGCCAGCAGCCCCGGGGCCAACTATGGCTACACCTTC.

V is TRBV6-6 and J is TRBJ2-7, with no clear D. CDR1 is MNHNY, CDR2 SVGAGI, per germline (reference sequence). CDR3 length: 13 amino acids. V was trimmed by 9 bases and J by 4 bases, leaving 16 bases between them. The CDR3 here is CASQPQMGYEQYF. The CDR3 nucleotides read TGTGCCAGTCAGCCTCAGATGGGGTACGAGCAGTACTTC.

The V call is TRBV7-9, the J call TRBJ1-4; D is unresolved. V was shortened by 4 bases and J by 3 bases, with 12 bases between the two germline ends. The CDR3 is 15 amino acids. Germline values: CDR1 SEHNR, CDR2 FQNEAQ (reference sequence). This chain's CDR3 is CASSSLGRANEKLFF. The CDR3 region has the DNA TGTGCCAGCAGCTCCTTGGGTAGGGCTAATGAAAAACTGTTTTTT. Based on the CDR3 plus reference TRBV7-9 and TRBJ1-4, the full variable domain is DTGVSQNPRHKITKRGQNVTFRCDPISEHNRLYWYRQTLGQGPEFLTYFQNEAQLEKSRLLSDRFSAERPKGSFSTLEIQRTEQGDSAMYLCASSSLGRANEKLFFGSGTQLSVL.

The chain couples TRBV5-6 to TRBJ2-1; 7 bases are shared with TRBD2. Losses at the gene ends were 1 base for V and 4 bases for J; bases not matched to a gene: 8. The CDR3 covers 16 residues. CDR1 is SGHDT, CDR2 YYEEEE, per germline. The CDR3 sequence is CASSLWLAEMYNEQFF. The CDR3 DNA is TGTGCCAGCAGCTTGTGGCTAGCGGAGATGTACAATGAGCAGTTCTTC. Based on the CDR3 plus reference TRBV5-6 and TRBJ2-1, the full variable domain is DAGVTQSPTHLIKTRGQQVTLRCSPKSGHDTVSWYQQALGQGPQFIFQYYEEEERQRGNFPDRFSGHQFPNYSSELNVNALLLGDSALYLCASSLWLAEMYNEQFFGPGTRLTVL.

V gene TRBV27 combines with J gene TRBJ2-1; TRBD2 agrees at 8 bases. J was trimmed by 2 bases and V by 4 bases; bases with no gene match: 10. Germline V gives CDR1 MNHEY, CDR2 SMNVEV (reference sequence). This CDR3 region has 17 residues. CDR3 coding DNA: TGTGCCAGCAGTTCCTCCAGGAGCGGGAGCCCCTACAATGAGCAGTTCTTC. Protein product: CASSSSRSGSPYNEQFF.

The chain employs TRBV7-9 and TRBJ2-3, with 7 bases identical to TRBD1. CDR3 length equals 16 residues. V shed 1 base and J 0 bases; nucleotides not matched to a gene: 4. Germline-derived CDR1 and CDR2 are SEHNR and FQNEAQ (reference sequence). The CDR3 bases are TGTGCCAGCAGCTTAGATACGACAGGGAGCACAGATACGCAGTATTTT. Its translation: CASSLDTTGSTDTQYF. Based on the CDR3 plus reference TRBV7-9 and TRBJ2-3, the full variable domain is DTGVSQNPRHKITKRGQNVTFRCDPISEHNRLYWYRQTLGQGPEFLTYFQNEAQLEKSRLLSDRFSAERPKGSFSTLEIQRTEQGDSAMYLCASSLDTTGSTDTQYFGPGTRLTVL.

The CDR3 coding sequence is TGTGCCAGCAGCGTAGACAGGGAAGGGGAAAAACTGTTTTTT. This gives the protein CASSVDREGEKLFF. The genes are TRBV9 and TRBJ1-4; D perhaps matches TRBD1 (6 bases). Germline lookup yields CDR1 SGDLS and CDR2 YYNGEE. This CDR3 region has 14 residues. V was trimmed by 0 bases and J by 8 bases, leaving 11 bases between them.

This clone was seen a single time. The CDR3 nucleotides read TGCAGCGCCTTAGGGACTAGCGGGGGAGATACGCAGTATTTT. Translation: CSALGTSGGDTQYF. The V and J genes are TRBV29-1 and TRBJ2-3; TRBD2 matches at 14 bases. With V trimmed by 7 bases and J by 5 bases, 5 bases remained unmatched. Germline V gene lookup returns CDR1 SQVTM and CDR2 ANQGSEA. This CDR3 has 14 amino acids.

The rearrangement links TRBV29-1 to TRBJ1-2; 9 positions match TRBD1. Per germline, CDR1 SQVTM and CDR2 ANQGSEA. With 6 bases clipped from V and 2 bases from J, the junction kept 4 bases outside the gene matches. The CDR3 covers 13 residues. CDR3 region: CSVDRGGNYGYTF. CDR3 sequence (DNA): TGCAGCGTGGACAGGGGAGGCAACTATGGCTACACCTTC. Full variable domain (missing parts from reference TRBV29-1 and TRBJ1-2): SAVISQKPSRDICQRGTSLTIQCQVDSQVTMMFWYRQQPGQSLTLIATANQGSEATYESGFVIDKFPISRPNLTFSTLTVSNMSPEDSSIYLCSVDRGGNYGYTFGSGTRLTVV.

This chain connects TRBV6-5 to TRBJ2-7; 9 nucleotides line up with TRBD2. Germline V gives CDR1 MNHEY, CDR2 SVGAGI. CDR3 length: 14 amino acids. V lost 2 bases and J lost 4; bases outside the gene matches: 3. The CDR3, as DNA: TGTGCCAGCAGTTACGCGGGAGGGCGGTACGAGCAGTACTTC. Translation: CASSYAGGRYEQYF.

The chain uses TRBV6-5 and TRBJ2-7; TRBD1 agrees at 11 bases. Germline CDR1 MNHEY, CDR2 SVGAGI. CDR3 length: 14 residues. V was pared by 10 bases and J by 2 bases, with 7 bases of the junction left unmatched. CDR3 in DNA: TGTGCCACCAAACGGGGACAGGGGGCCTACGAGCAGTACTTC. It is translated as CATKRGQGAYEQYF.